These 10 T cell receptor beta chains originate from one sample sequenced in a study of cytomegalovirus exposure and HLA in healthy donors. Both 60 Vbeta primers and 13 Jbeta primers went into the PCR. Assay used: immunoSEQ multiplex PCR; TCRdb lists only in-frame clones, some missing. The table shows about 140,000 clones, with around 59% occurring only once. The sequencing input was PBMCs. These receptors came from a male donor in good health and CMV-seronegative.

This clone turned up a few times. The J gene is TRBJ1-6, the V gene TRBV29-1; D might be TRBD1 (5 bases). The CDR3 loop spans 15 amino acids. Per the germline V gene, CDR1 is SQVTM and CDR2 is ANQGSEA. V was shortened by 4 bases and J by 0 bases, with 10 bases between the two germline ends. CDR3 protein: CSVVRGSSYNSPLHF. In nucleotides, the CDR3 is TGCAGCGTTGTAAGGGGCAGCTCCTATAATTCACCCCTCCACTTT.

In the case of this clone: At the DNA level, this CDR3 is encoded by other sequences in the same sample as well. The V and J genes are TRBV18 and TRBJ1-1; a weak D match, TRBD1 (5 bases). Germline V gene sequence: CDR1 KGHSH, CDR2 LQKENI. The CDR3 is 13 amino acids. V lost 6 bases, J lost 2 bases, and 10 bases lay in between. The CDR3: CASSVGENTEAFF. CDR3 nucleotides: TGTGCCAGCTCCGTAGGGGAAAACACTGAAGCTTTCTTT.

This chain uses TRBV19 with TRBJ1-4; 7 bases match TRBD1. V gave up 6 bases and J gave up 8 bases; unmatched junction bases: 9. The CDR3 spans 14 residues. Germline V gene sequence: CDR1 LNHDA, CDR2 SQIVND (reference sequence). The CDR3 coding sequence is TGTGCCAGTAGCCCGACAGGGCCGTGGGAAAAACTGTTTTTT. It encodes CASSPTGPWEKLFF.

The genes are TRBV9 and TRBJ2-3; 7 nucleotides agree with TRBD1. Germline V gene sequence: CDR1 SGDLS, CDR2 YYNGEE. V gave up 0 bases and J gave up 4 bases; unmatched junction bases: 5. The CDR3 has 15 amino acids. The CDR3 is CASSVVGGAADTQYF. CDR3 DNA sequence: TGTGCCAGCAGCGTAGTAGGGGGCGCCGCAGATACGCAGTATTTT.

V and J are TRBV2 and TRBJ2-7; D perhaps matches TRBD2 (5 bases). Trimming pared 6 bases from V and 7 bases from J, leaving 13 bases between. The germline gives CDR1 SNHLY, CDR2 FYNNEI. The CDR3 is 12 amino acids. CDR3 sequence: CASRGAAQEQYF. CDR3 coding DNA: TGTGCCAGCAGGGGAGCGGCTCAGGAGCAGTACTTC.

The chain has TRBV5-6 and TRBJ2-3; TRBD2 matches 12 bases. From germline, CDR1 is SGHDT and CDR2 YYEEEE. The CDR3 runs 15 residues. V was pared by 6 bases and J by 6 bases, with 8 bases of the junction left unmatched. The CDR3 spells CASTPQTSGGDTQYF. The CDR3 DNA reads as TGTGCCAGCACCCCCCAGACTAGCGGGGGTGATACGCAGTATTTT.

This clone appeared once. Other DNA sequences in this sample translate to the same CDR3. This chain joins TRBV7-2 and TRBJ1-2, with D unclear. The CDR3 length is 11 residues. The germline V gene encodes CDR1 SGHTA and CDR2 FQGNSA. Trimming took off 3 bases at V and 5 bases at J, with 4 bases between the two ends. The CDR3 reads CASSLQYGYTF. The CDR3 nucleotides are TGTGCCAGCAGCTTGCAGTATGGCTACACCTTC. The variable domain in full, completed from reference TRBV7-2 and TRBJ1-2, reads GAGVSQSPSNKVTEKGKDVELRCDPISGHTALYWYRQSLGQGLEFLIYFQGNSAPDKSGLPSDRFSAERTGGSVSTLTIQRTQQEDSAVYLCASSLQYGYTFGSGTRLTVV.

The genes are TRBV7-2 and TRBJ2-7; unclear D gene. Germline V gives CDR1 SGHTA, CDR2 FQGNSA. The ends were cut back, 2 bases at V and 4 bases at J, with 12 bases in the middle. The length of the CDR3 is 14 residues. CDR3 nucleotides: TGTGCCAGCAGCTTAAGGCAGGATTCTTACGAGCAGTACTTC. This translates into CASSLRQDSYEQYF.

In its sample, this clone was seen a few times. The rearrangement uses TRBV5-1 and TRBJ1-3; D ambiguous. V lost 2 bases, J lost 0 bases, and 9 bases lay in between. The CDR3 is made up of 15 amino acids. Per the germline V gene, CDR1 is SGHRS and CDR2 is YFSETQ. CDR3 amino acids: CASSFATDSGNTIYF. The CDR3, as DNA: TGCGCCAGCAGCTTCGCAACAGACTCTGGAAACACCATATATTTT.

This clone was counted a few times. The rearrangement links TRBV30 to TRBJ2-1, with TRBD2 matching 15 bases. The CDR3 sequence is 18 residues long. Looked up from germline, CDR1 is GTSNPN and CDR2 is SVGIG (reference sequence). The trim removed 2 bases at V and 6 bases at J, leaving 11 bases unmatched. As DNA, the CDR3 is TGTGCCTGGAGTTTACGCAGGACTAGCGGGGGGGCCCTCAATGAGCAGTTCTTC. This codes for CAWSLRRTSGGALNEQFF.